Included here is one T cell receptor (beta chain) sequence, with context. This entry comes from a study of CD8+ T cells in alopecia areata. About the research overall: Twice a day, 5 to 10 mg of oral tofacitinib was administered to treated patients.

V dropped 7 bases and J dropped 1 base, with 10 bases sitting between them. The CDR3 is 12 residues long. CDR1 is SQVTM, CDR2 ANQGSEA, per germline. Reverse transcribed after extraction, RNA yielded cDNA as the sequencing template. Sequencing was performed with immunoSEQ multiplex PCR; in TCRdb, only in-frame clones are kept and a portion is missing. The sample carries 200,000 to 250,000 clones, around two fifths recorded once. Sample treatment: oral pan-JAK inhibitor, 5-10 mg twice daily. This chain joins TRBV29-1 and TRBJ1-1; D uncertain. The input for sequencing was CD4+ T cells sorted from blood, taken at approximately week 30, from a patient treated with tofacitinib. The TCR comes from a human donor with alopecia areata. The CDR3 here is CSAASGNTEAFF. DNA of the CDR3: TGCAGCGCCGCTTCTGGGAACACTGAAGCTTTCTTT.